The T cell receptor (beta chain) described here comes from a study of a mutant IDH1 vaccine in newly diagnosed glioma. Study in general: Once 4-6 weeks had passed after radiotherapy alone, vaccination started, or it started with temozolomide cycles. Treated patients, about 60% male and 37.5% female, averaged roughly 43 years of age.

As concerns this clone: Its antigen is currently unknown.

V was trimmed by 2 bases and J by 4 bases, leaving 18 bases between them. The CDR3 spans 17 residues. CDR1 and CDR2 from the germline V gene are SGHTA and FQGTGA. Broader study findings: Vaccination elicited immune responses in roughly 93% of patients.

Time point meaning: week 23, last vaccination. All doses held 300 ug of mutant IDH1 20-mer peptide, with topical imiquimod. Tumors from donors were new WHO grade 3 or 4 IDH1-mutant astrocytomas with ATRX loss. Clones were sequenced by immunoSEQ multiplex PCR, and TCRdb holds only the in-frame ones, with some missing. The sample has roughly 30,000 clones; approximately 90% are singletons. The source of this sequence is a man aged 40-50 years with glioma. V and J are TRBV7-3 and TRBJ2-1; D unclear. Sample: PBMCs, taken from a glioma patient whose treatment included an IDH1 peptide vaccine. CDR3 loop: CASSLWAAEGRYNEQFF. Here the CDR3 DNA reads TGTGCCAGCAGCTTATGGGCGGCGGAAGGAAGGTACAATGAGCAGTTCTTC.